The 7 T cell receptor beta chains below come from one sample, sequenced in a study of cytomegalovirus exposure and HLA in healthy donors. PCR was performed using 60 Vbeta and 13 Jbeta primers. Sequencing used immunoSEQ multiplex PCR; TCRdb keeps in-frame clones, though not all of them. Of 90,000 to 100,000 clones listed, approximately 64% are singletons. The source material was PBMCs. Receptors were obtained from a boy between 10 and 17 years old in good health and CMV-seropositive.

The gene calls are TRBV5-6 and TRBJ2-7, with D maybe TRBD2 (6 bases). The CDR3 extends over 14 amino acids. V lost 1 base and J 5 bases, leaving 13 bases between the germline ends. The germline V gene has CDR1 SGHDT and CDR2 YYEEEE. The CDR3 coding sequence is TGTGCCAGCAGCTTGATGTATAGCGGCGACGAGCAGTACTTC. Its translation is CASSLMYSGDEQYF.

The V call is TRBV7-3, the J call TRBJ2-1; D perhaps matches TRBD2 (5 bases). Per the germline V gene, CDR1 is SGHTA and CDR2 is FQGTGA. The CDR3 runs 15 residues. V shed 2 bases and J shed 4 bases, with 12 bases lying between them. The CDR3 region has the DNA TGTGCCAGCAGCTTAGGTAGTAGCGTGTACAATGAGCAGTTCTTC. The encoded protein is CASSLGSSVYNEQFF.

CDR3 nucleotides: TGCGCCAGCAGCTTGCGGGACAGGGATACCGAGCAGTACTTC. Translating it yields CASSLRDRDTEQYF. V gene TRBV5-1 combines with J gene TRBJ2-7, with 9 nucleotides matching TRBD1. The CDR3 loop spans 14 amino acids. Germline V gives CDR1 SGHRS, CDR2 YFSETQ. The trim removed 1 base at V and 6 bases at J, leaving 5 bases unmatched.

This sequence joins TRBV5-1 and TRBJ2-1; TRBD2 matches at 9 bases. CDR3 length: 16 residues. CDR1 is SGHRS and CDR2 is YFSETQ in the germline V gene. Trimming cost V 2 bases and J 7 bases; bases outside gene matches: 10. CDR3 nucleotides: TGCGCCAGCAGCTTACGAGGTAGCGGGAGTCGAAATGAGCAGTTCTTC. Its protein is CASSLRGSGSRNEQFF.

The V gene is TRBV2, the J gene TRBJ1-2, with D perhaps TRBD1 (5 bases). V lost 6 bases and J 1 base, leaving 15 bases between the germline ends. Per the germline V gene, CDR1 is SNHLY and CDR2 is FYNNEI. The CDR3 extends over 15 amino acids. The CDR3 sequence: CASRAGRSLNYGYTF. CDR3 sequence (DNA): TGTGCCAGCAGAGCAGGGCGATCCCTTAACTATGGCTACACCTTC. Full variable domain (outside the CDR3, taken from reference TRBV2 and TRBJ1-2): EPEVTQTPSHQVTQMGQEVILRCVPISNHLYFYWYRQILGQKVEFLVSFYNNEISEKSEIFDDQFSVERPDGSNFTLKIRSTKLEDSAMYFCASRAGRSLNYGYTFGSGTRLTVV.

This clone showed up just a few times. The CDR3, as DNA: TGCACCAGCAGCCCGAGACACCCGGGACAGGGGAATTCACCCCTCCACTTT. Its protein is CTSSPRHPGQGNSPLHF. The chain couples TRBV1 to TRBJ1-6; the table's TRBD1 call for D was not verified on the DNA. TRBV1 is recorded as a pseudogene. This CDR3 region has 17 residues.

A single count supports this clone. The chain uses TRBV9 and TRBJ2-2, with a possible D match to TRBD2 (5 bases). V dropped 4 bases and J dropped 5 bases, with 15 bases sitting between them. The CDR3 contains 15 residues. Germline V gives CDR1 SGDLS, CDR2 YYNGEE. As DNA, the CDR3 is TGTGCCAGCAGCTCAGGCTTAAGCGGTACCGGGGAGCTGTTTTTT. Amino acids: CASSSGLSGTGELFF.